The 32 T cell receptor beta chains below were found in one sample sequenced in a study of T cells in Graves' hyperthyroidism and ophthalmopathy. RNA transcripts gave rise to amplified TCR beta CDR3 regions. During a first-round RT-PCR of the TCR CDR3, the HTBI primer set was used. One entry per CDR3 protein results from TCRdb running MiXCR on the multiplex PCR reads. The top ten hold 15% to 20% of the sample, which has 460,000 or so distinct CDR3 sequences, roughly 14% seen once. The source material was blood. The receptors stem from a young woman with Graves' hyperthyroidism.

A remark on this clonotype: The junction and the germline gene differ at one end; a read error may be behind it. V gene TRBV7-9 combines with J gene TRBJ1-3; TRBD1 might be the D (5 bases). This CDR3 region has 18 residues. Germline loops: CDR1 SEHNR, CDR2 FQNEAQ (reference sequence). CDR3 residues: CASSVAVGGVSSGNTIYF. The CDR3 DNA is TGTGCCAGCAGCGTAGCCGTTGGGGGGGTCTCATCTGGAAACACCATATATTTT.

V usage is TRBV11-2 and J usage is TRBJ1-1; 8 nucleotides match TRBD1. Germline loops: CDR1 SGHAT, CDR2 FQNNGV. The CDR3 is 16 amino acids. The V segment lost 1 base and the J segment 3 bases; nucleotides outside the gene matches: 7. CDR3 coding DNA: TGTGCCAGCAGCTTAGGCGGCAGGGGGCTTTACACTGAAGCTTTCTTT. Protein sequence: CASSLGGRGLYTEAFF.

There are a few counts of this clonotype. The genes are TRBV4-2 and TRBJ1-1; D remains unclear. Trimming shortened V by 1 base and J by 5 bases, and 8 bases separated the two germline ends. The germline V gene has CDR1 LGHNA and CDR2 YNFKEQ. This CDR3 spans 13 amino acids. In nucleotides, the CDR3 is TGTGCCAGCAGCCAAGTCCGCGAAACTGAAGCTTTCTTT. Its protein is CASSQVRETEAFF.

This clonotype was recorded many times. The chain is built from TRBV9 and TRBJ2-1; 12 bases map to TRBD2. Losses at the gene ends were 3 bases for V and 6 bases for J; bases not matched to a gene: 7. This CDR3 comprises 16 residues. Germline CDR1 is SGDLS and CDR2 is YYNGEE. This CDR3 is CASSAGPSGRGNEQFF. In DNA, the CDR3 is TGTGCCAGCAGCGCAGGGCCTAGCGGGAGGGGCAATGAGCAGTTCTTC. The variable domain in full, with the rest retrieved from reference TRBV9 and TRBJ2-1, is DSGVTQTPKHLITATGQRVTLRCSPRSGDLSVYWYQQSLDQGLQFLIQYYNGEERAKGNILERFSAQQFPDLHSELNLSSLELGDSALYFCASSAGPSGRGNEQFFGPGTRLTVL.

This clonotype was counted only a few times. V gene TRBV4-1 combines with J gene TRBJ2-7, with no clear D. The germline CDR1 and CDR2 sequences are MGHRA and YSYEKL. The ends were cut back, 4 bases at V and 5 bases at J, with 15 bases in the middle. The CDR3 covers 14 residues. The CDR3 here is CASSPWVSPHEQYV. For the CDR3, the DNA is TGCGCCAGCAGCCCCTGGGTTTCCCCCCACGAGCAGTACGTC.

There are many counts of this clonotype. CDR3 residues: CSARASPSYNEQFF. The CDR3 nucleotides read TGCAGTGCTAGGGCTAGTCCCTCCTACAATGAGCAGTTCTTC. V gene TRBV20-1 combines with J gene TRBJ2-1; no firm D call. Trimming shortened V by 3 bases and J by 0 bases, and 9 bases separated the two germline ends. Germline V gene lookup returns CDR1 DFQATT and CDR2 SNEGSKA (reference sequence). The CDR3 runs 14 residues.

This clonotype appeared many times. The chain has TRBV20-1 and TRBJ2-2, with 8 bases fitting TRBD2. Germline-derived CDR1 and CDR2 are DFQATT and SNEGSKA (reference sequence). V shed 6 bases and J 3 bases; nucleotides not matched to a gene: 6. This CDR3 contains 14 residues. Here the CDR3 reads CSAPTSGYTGELFF. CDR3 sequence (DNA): TGCAGTGCACCTACTAGCGGATACACCGGGGAGCTGTTTTTT.

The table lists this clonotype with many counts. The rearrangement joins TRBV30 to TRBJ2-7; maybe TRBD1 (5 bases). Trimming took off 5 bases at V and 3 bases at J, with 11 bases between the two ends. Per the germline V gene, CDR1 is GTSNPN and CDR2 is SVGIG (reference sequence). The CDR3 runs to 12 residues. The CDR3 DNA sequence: TGTGCCTGGTTAACCCAGGGCTACGAGCAGTACTTC. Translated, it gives CAWLTQGYEQYF.

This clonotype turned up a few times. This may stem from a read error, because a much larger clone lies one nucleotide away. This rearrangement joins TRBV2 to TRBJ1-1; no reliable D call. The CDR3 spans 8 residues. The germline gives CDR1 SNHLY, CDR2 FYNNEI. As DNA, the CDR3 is TGTGCCAGCACTGAAGCTTTCTTT. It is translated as CASTEAFF.

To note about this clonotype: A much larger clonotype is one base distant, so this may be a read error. The CDR3 DNA reads TGTGCCAGCAACCCCCTCGGTGAAGAGACCCAGTACTTC. This gives the protein CASNPLGEETQYF. The rearrangement joins TRBV11-2 to TRBJ2-5; D is unresolved. This CDR3 has 13 amino acids. Germline V gene lookup returns CDR1 SGHAT and CDR2 FQNNGV. V was trimmed by 7 bases and J by 3 bases, leaving 12 bases between them.

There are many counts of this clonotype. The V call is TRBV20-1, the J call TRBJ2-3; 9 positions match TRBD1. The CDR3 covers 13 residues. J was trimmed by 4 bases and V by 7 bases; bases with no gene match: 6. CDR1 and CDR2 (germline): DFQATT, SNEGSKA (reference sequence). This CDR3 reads CSVDRGLADTQYF. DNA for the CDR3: TGCAGTGTCGACAGGGGGTTAGCAGATACGCAGTATTTT.

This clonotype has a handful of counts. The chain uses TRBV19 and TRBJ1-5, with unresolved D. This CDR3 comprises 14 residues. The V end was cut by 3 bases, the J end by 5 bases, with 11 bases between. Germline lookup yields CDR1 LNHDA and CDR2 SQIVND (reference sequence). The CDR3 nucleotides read TGTGCCAGTAGTATCAGTGAGTCAGATCAGCCCCAGCATTTT. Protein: CASSISESDQPQHF. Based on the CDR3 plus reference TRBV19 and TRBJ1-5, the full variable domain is DGGITQSPKYLFRKEGQNVTLSCEQNLNHDAMYWYRQDPGQGLRLIYYSQIVNDFQKGDIAEGYSVSREKKESFPLTVTSAQKNPTAFYLCASSISESDQPQHFGDGTRLSIL.

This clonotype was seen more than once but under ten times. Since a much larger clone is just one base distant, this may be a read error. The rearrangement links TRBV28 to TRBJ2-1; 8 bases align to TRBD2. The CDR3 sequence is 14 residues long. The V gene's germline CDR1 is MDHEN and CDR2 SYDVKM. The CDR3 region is CTSNSGGVYNEQFF. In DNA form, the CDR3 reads TGTACCAGCAACTCGGGGGGGGTTTACAATGAGCAGTTCTTC.

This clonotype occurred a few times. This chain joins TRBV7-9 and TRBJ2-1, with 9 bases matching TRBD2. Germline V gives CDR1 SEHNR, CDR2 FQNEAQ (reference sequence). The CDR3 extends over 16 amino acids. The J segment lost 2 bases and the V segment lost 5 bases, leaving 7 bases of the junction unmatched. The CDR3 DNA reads TGTGCCAGCAGCGGGAGTGCGGGAGGGGCCTACAATGAGCAGTTCTTC. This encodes CASSGSAGGAYNEQFF.

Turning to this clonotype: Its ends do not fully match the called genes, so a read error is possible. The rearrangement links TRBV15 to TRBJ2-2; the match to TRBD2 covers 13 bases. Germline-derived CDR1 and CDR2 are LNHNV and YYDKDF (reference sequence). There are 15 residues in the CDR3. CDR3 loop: CATSRTSGRSGGLFF. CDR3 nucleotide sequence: TGTGCCACCAGCAGGACTAGCGGGAGGTCCGGGGGGCTGTTTTTT.

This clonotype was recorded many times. The CDR3: CASSLNDNEQFF. The CDR3 DNA is TGCGCCAGCAGCTTGAACGACAATGAGCAGTTCTTC. The chain links TRBV5-1 to TRBJ2-1; D is undetermined. This CDR3 contains 12 residues. From germline, CDR1 is SGHRS and CDR2 YFSETQ. Trimming took 1 base from V and 5 from J, leaving 4 bases between them.

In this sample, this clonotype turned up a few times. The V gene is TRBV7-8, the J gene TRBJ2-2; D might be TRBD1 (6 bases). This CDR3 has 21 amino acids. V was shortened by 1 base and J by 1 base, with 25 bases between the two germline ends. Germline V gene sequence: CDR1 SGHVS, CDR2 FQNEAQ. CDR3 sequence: CASSLVSRGYWRERNTGELFF. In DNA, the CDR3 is TGTGCCAGCAGCTTAGTATCCAGGGGTTATTGGCGTGAGAGGAACACCGGGGAGCTGTTTTTT.

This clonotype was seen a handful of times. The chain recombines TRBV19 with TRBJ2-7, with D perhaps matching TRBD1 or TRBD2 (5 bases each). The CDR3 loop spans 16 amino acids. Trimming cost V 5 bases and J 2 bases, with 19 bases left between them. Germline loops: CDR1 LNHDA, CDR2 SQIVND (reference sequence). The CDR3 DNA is TGTGCCAGTAGTGCCTCCGGGACCCTCCCCGCCTACGAGCAGTACGTC. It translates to CASSASGTLPAYEQYV.

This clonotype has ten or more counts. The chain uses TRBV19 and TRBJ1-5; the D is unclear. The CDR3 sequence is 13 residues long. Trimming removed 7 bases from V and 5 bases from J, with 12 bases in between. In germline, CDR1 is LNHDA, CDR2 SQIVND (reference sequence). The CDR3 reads CASTNDGYQPQHF. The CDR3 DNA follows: TGTGCCAGTACCAACGACGGTTATCAGCCCCAGCATTTT.

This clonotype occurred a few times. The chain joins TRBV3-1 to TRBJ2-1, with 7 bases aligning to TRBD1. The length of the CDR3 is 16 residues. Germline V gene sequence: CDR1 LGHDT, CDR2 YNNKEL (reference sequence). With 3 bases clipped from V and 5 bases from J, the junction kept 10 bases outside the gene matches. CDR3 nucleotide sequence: TGTGCCAGCAGCCACATGACAGGGCCGGGCGACAATGAGCAGTTCTTC. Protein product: CASSHMTGPGDNEQFF.

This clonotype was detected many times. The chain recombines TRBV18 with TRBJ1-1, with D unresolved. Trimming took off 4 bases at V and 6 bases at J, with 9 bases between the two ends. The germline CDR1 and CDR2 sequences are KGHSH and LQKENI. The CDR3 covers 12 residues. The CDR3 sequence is CASSQGVSEAFF. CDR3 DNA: TGTGCCAGCTCACAGGGAGTTTCTGAAGCTTTCTTT.

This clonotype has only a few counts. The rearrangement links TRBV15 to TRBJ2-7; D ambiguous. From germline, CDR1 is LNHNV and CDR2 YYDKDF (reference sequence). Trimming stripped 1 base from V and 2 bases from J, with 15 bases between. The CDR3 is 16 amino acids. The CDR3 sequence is CATSRAPAFLAYEQYV. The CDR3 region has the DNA TGTGCCACCAGCAGAGCCCCAGCGTTTCTCGCCTACGAGCAGTACGTC.

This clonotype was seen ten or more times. CDR3 nucleotides: TGTGCCAGCAGACCCCGGCAGGACAACAATCAGCCCCAGCATTTT. Translation: CASRPRQDNNQPQHF. This chain connects TRBV6-5 to TRBJ1-5; D is perhaps TRBD1 (5 bases). The V gene's germline CDR1 is MNHEY and CDR2 SVGAGI. V gave up 6 bases and J gave up 3 bases, with 15 bases separating them. This CDR3 spans 15 amino acids.

CDR3 amino acids: CASSLDPGTGPGYTF. The CDR3 nucleotides read TGCGCCAGCAGCTTGGATCCCGGGACAGGACCTGGCTACACCTTC. The V call is TRBV5-1, the J call TRBJ1-2; 8 nucleotides align to TRBD1. Unmatched junction bases numbered 8, after V lost 0 bases and J lost 7 bases. CDR3 length: 15 residues. The germline CDR1 and CDR2 sequences are SGHRS and YFSETQ.

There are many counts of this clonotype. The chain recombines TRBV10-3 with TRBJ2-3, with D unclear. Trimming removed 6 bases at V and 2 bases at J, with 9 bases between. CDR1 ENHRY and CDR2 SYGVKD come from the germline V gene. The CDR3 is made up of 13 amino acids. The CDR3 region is CAIRGTHTDTQYF. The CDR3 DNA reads TGTGCCATCAGGGGCACGCACACAGATACGCAGTATTTT.

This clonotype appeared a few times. This CDR3 reads CATSPWGELQNIQYF. The CDR3, as DNA: TGTGCCACCAGCCCCTGGGGGGAGCTACAGAACATTCAGTACTTC. The chain recombines TRBV15 with TRBJ2-4; maybe TRBD2 (6 bases). This CDR3 has 15 amino acids. The germline gives CDR1 LNHNV, CDR2 YYDKDF (reference sequence). V shed 5 bases and J shed 7 bases, with 18 bases lying between them.

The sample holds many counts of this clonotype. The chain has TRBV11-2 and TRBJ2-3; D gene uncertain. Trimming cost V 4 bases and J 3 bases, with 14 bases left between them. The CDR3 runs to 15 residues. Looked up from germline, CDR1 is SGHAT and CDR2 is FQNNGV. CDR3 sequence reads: CASSSPWTETDTQYF. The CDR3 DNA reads TGTGCCAGCAGCTCGCCATGGACGGAGACAGATACGCAGTATTTT.

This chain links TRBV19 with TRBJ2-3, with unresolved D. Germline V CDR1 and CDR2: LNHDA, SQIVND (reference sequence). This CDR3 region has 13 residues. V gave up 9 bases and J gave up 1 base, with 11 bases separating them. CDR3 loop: CASGRDRTDTQYF. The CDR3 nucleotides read TGTGCCAGCGGGCGCGATCGCACAGATACGCAGTATTTT.

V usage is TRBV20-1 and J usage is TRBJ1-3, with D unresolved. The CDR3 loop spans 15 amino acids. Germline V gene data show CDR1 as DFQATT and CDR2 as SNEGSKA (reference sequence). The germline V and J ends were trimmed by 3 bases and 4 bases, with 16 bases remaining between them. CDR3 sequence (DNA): TGCAGTGCTAGTTCGGTCCGGACGGAGGGAAACACCATATATTTT. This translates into CSASSVRTEGNTIYF.

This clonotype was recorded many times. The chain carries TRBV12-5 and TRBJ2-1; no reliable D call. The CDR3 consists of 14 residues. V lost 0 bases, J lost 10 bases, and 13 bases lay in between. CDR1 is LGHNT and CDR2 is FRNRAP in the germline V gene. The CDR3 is CASGLVTGYPEQFF. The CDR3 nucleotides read TGTGCTAGTGGTTTGGTAACTGGCTACCCGGAGCAGTTCTTC.

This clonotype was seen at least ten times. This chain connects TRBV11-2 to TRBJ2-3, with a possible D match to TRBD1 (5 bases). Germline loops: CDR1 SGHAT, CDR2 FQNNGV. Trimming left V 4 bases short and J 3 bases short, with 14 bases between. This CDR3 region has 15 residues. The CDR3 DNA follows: TGTGCCAGCAGCTCACAGGACGGAGAAACAGATACGCAGTATTTT. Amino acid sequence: CASSSQDGETDTQYF.

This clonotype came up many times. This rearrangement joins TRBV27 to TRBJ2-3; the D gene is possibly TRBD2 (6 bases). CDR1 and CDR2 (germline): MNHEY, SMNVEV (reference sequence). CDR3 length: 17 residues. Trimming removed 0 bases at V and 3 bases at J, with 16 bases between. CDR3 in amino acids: CASSLSQVGSFTDTQYF. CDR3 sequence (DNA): TGTGCCAGCAGTTTATCACAGGTCGGGAGTTTTACAGATACGCAGTATTTT.